At least ten counts were recorded for the clone carrying this T cell receptor (beta chain). Its cognate antigen is unknown. The TCR beta CDR3 regions underwent amplification using RNA transcripts as the source. In the first-round RT-PCR of the TCR CDR3, the HTBI primer set was used. TCRdb ran MiXCR on the multiplex PCR reads and lists one entry per CDR3 protein. The sample carries more than 450,000 distinct CDR3 sequences, roughly 21% recorded once. This sample is part of a study of T cells in Graves' hyperthyroidism and ophthalmopathy. Study results and limitations: Among thyroid clonotypes expanded above 0.001, most also appeared in blood.

Ophthalmopathy patients showed a Clinical Activity Score of at least 3, NOSPECS grade of at least 4 and duration under 3 months. The source of this sequence is a middle-aged man with Graves' ophthalmopathy. Sequenced: blood.

The CDR3 loop reads CASSPTSLSDTQYF. The CDR3 DNA reads TGTGCCAGCTCACCGACTAGCCTTTCAGATACGCAGTATTTT. V gene TRBV18 combines with J gene TRBJ2-3; 7 bases align to TRBD2. Trimming took 3 bases from V and 4 from J; bases not matched to a gene: 4. Germline values: CDR1 KGHSH, CDR2 LQKENI. This CDR3 region has 14 residues.